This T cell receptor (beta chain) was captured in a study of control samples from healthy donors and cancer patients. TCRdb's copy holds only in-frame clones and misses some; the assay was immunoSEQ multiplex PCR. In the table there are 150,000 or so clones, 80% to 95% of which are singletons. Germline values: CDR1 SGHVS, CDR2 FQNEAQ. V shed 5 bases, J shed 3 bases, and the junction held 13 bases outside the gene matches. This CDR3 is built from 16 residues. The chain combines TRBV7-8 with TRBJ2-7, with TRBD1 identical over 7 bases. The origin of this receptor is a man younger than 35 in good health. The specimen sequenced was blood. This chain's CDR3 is CASSDGTGTAIYEQYF. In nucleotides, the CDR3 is TGTGCCAGCAGCGATGGTACCGGGACAGCTATCTACGAGCAGTACTTC.